The rows below give T cell receptor beta chains drawn from one sample of a study of T and B cells in COVID-19 patients. Using its own MiXCR run on the multiplex PCR reads, TCRdb lists one record per CDR3 protein. This table holds about 8,400 distinct CDR3 sequences, 25% found once. Sequenced material: blood. Source of these receptors: a human donor who had recovered from COVID-19. Each CDR3 is given with its conserved first and last residue. Each record gives: V gene, clone size, D gene, J gene, CDR3 DNA, CDR3 protein. A D gene is named only where the DNA matches it firmly. Where a row states a size, it is once, few, many or the class of an expanded clone; other rows omit it.

V gene: TRBV6-5
clone size: medium-sized
D gene: NA
J gene: TRBJ2-7
CDR3 DNA: TGTGCCAGCAGTTACTCAACCGGGCAGGTGAACTACGAGCAGTACTTC
CDR3 protein: CASSYSTGQVNYEQYF

V gene: TRBV12-3/TRBV12-4
clone size: many
D gene: TRBD1
J gene: TRBJ1-1
CDR3 DNA: TGTGCCAGCAGTTTTGGGACAGGAGGTATGAACACTGAAGCTTTCTTT
CDR3 protein: CASSFGTGGMNTEAFF

V gene: TRBV6-5
clone size: medium-sized
D gene: NA
J gene: TRBJ1-2
CDR3 DNA: TGTGCCAGCAGTTACTCAAGTTGGGACTATGGCTACACCTTC
CDR3 protein: CASSYSSWDYGYTF

V gene: TRBV6-5
clone size: medium-sized
D gene: NA
J gene: TRBJ2-7
CDR3 DNA: TGTGCCAGGGGGGGCAGTGACTGCGTACCCTACGAGCAGTACTTC
CDR3 protein: CARGGSDCVPYEQYF

V gene: TRBV7-2
clone size: NA
D gene: NA
J gene: TRBJ2-7
CDR3 DNA: TGTGCCAGGAGGGGGGGACAACCCTACTCCTACGAGCAGTACTTC
CDR3 protein: CARRGGQPYSYEQYF

V gene: TRBV4-3
clone size: NA
D gene: TRBD2
J gene: TRBJ2-5
CDR3 DNA: TGCGCCAGCAGCCAAGACCTAGTCAGGCTGGCGGGGGGGCCTGGAGAGACCCAGTACTTC
CDR3 protein: CASSQDLVRLAGGPGETQYF

V gene: TRBV5-4
clone size: NA
D gene: NA
J gene: TRBJ2-7
CDR3 DNA: TGCGCCAGCAGCCACAGTGAGGCGGGGATTTACGAGCAGTACTTC
CDR3 protein: CASSHSEAGIYEQYF

V gene: TRBV4-2
clone size: NA
D gene: NA
J gene: TRBJ1-3
CDR3 DNA: TGCGCCAGCAGCCCCGGACACTCCTCTGGAAACACCATATATTTT
CDR3 protein: CASSPGHSSGNTIYF

V gene: TRBV6-2/TRBV6-3
clone size: many
D gene: NA
J gene: TRBJ2-7
CDR3 DNA: TGTGCCAGCAGTTACGGCTTGGTTTACGAGCAGTACTTC
CDR3 protein: CASSYGLVYEQYF

V gene: TRBV19
clone size: NA
D gene: TRBD1
J gene: TRBJ2-7
CDR3 DNA: TGTGCCAGTAGTATGGGGACAGGGATCCCCGAGCAGTACTTC
CDR3 protein: CASSMGTGIPEQYF

V gene: TRBV6-5
clone size: medium-sized
D gene: NA
J gene: TRBJ2-7
CDR3 DNA: TGTGCCAGCAGACTCACCCTGTATGGTTTGGGGGAGCAGTACTTC
CDR3 protein: CASRLTLYGLGEQYF

V gene: TRBV7-9
clone size: many
D gene: NA
J gene: TRBJ1-3
CDR3 DNA: TGTGCCAGCTTTCCACGACTACGACTAGGAAACACCATATATTTT
CDR3 protein: CASFPRLRLGNTIYF

V gene: TRBV24-1
clone size: few
D gene: TRBD1
J gene: TRBJ2-1
CDR3 DNA: TGTGCCACCAGTGATTACGGGACAGGGCTTACGAATGAGCAGTTCTTC
CDR3 protein: CATSDYGTGLTNEQFF

V gene: TRBV4-1
clone size: NA
D gene: NA
J gene: TRBJ2-7
CDR3 DNA: TGCGCCAGCAGCCTTTACACCGGGCCTTCCTACGAGCAGTACTTC
CDR3 protein: CASSLYTGPSYEQYF

V gene: TRBV12-3/TRBV12-4
clone size: many
D gene: NA
J gene: TRBJ1-5
CDR3 DNA: TGTGCCAGCCGAGAGGGTAGCAATCAGCCCCAGCATTTT
CDR3 protein: CASREGSNQPQHF

V gene: TRBV6-2/TRBV6-3
clone size: many
D gene: NA
J gene: TRBJ1-6
CDR3 DNA: TGTGCCAGCAGTTTCCCTCGTAATTCACCCCTCCACTTT
CDR3 protein: CASSFPRNSPLHF

V gene: TRBV19
clone size: NA
D gene: TRBD2
J gene: TRBJ2-2
CDR3 DNA: TGTGCCAGTAGCCCATTTGCTGGGACTAGCGGGACCGGGGAGCTGTTTTTT
CDR3 protein: CASSPFAGTSGTGELFF

V gene: TRBV11-2
clone size: many
D gene: TRBD1
J gene: TRBJ1-2
CDR3 DNA: TGTGCCAGCAGCCTCGGACAGGGGGGGGGCTACACCTTC
CDR3 protein: CASSLGQGGGYTF

V gene: TRBV7-9
clone size: NA
D gene: NA
J gene: TRBJ2-7
CDR3 DNA: TGTGCCAGCAGCGGGGACTACGAGCAGTACTTC
CDR3 protein: CASSGDYEQYF

V gene: TRBV28
clone size: few
D gene: NA
J gene: TRBJ2-5
CDR3 DNA: TGTGCCAGCAGACCGACAGGGAGGGTCGAGACCCAGTACTTC
CDR3 protein: CASRPTGRVETQYF

V gene: TRBV5-4
clone size: medium-sized
D gene: NA
J gene: TRBJ2-5
CDR3 DNA: TGTGCCAGCAGCTTCCGGGAAGGAGAGACCCAGTACTTC
CDR3 protein: CASSFREGETQYF

V gene: TRBV24-1
clone size: many
D gene: NA
J gene: TRBJ2-3
CDR3 DNA: TGTGCCACCAGTAGACGGGGGGCCAGCACAGATACGCAGTATTTT
CDR3 protein: CATSRRGASTDTQYF

V gene: TRBV28
clone size: NA
D gene: NA
J gene: TRBJ2-7
CDR3 DNA: TGTGCCCGACCTGGGGGGCCCAGCTTCAGACGGCCGTACTTC
CDR3 protein: CARPGGPSFRRPYF

V gene: TRBV6-5
clone size: medium-sized
D gene: NA
J gene: TRBJ2-7
CDR3 DNA: TGTGCCAGCAGCCCGACTTTTTCCAACGAGCAGTACTTC
CDR3 protein: CASSPTFSNEQYF

V gene: TRBV12-3/TRBV12-4
clone size: medium-sized
D gene: TRBD1
J gene: TRBJ2-7
CDR3 DNA: TGTGCCAGCAGTTTCGGACAGGGCTACGAGCAGTACTTC
CDR3 protein: CASSFGQGYEQYF

V gene: TRBV7-2
clone size: NA
D gene: NA
J gene: TRBJ1-4
CDR3 DNA: TGTGCCAGCAGGTCGCCAGGGGCAGGGGAAAAACTGTTTTTT
CDR3 protein: CASRSPGAGEKLFF

V gene: TRBV6-1
clone size: many
D gene: NA
J gene: TRBJ1-1
CDR3 DNA: TGTGCCAGCAGTGAGGGTGTAGGGACTGAAGCTTTCTTT
CDR3 protein: CASSEGVGTEAFF

V gene: TRBV6-2/TRBV6-3
clone size: few
D gene: NA
J gene: TRBJ2-7
CDR3 DNA: TGTGCCAGTAAACCGGGGCTCTACGAGCAGTACTTC
CDR3 protein: CASKPGLYEQYF

V gene: TRBV27
clone size: medium-sized
D gene: NA
J gene: TRBJ2-7
CDR3 DNA: TGTGCCAGCAGTTTAATCGCAGGGTTACCCTACGAGCAGTACTTC
CDR3 protein: CASSLIAGLPYEQYF

V gene: TRBV12-3/TRBV12-4
clone size: medium-sized
D gene: TRBD2
J gene: TRBJ2-1
CDR3 DNA: TGTGCCAGCGGGGGGGGAGGCTTCAATGAGCAGTTCTTC
CDR3 protein: CASGGGGFNEQFF

V gene: TRBV6-2/TRBV6-3
clone size: medium-sized
D gene: TRBD2
J gene: TRBJ2-5
CDR3 DNA: TGTGCCAGCAGTTACGGGCTAGCGGGGTTACGGACCCAGTACTTC
CDR3 protein: CASSYGLAGLRTQYF

V gene: TRBV7-2
clone size: few
D gene: TRBD2
J gene: TRBJ2-3
CDR3 DNA: TGTGCCAGCAGCCCCGGACTAGTGTCATTAACTAGCACAGATACGCAGTATTTT
CDR3 protein: CASSPGLVSLTSTDTQYF

V gene: TRBV20-1
clone size: NA
D gene: TRBD1
J gene: TRBJ1-2
CDR3 DNA: TGCAGTGCTAGAGTAGCGACAGGGGGCGCAGGGTCTGACTATGGCTACACCTTC
CDR3 protein: CSARVATGGAGSDYGYTF

V gene: TRBV7-2
clone size: few
D gene: NA
J gene: TRBJ1-3
CDR3 DNA: TGTGCCAGCAGGAGAACGGGGGGCATCGGCTCTGGAAACACCATATATTTT
CDR3 protein: CASRRTGGIGSGNTIYF

V gene: TRBV13
clone size: medium-sized
D gene: TRBD2
J gene: TRBJ2-7
CDR3 DNA: TGTGCCAGCAGCGCTTGGACTAGCGGGCTGGAGGAGCAGTACTTC
CDR3 protein: CASSAWTSGLEEQYF

V gene: TRBV19
clone size: medium-sized
D gene: NA
J gene: TRBJ2-7
CDR3 DNA: TGTGCCAGTAGTATGGGGGGCTACGAGCAGTACTTC
CDR3 protein: CASSMGGYEQYF

V gene: TRBV20-1
clone size: NA
D gene: NA
J gene: TRBJ1-5
CDR3 DNA: TGCAGTGCGACGAGGGGGGGGGCCGTAAATCAGCCCCAGCATTTT
CDR3 protein: CSATRGGAVNQPQHF

V gene: TRBV6-1
clone size: many
D gene: NA
J gene: TRBJ1-2
CDR3 DNA: TGTGCCAGCAGTGATAGGGTAGGGAGAGGCTACACCTTC
CDR3 protein: CASSDRVGRGYTF

V gene: TRBV6-5
clone size: NA
D gene: TRBD2
J gene: TRBJ2-1
CDR3 DNA: TGTGCCAGCAGTTACGGATCCGGGACTAGCGGTTACAATGAGCAGTTCTTC
CDR3 protein: CASSYGSGTSGYNEQFF

V gene: TRBV19
clone size: medium-sized
D gene: NA
J gene: TRBJ2-7
CDR3 DNA: TGTGCCAGTAGCGGGACAGAGGGACTCTACGAGCAGTACTTC
CDR3 protein: CASSGTEGLYEQYF

V gene: TRBV7-9
clone size: NA
D gene: NA
J gene: TRBJ1-5
CDR3 DNA: TGTGCCAGCAGCGAATGGACAGTCAATCAGCCCCAGCATTTT
CDR3 protein: CASSEWTVNQPQHF

V gene: TRBV7-9
clone size: NA
D gene: NA
J gene: TRBJ1-1
CDR3 DNA: TGTGCCAGCAGCCGTCAAGGGGGAGTGGGCACTGAAGCTTTCTTT
CDR3 protein: CASSRQGGVGTEAFF